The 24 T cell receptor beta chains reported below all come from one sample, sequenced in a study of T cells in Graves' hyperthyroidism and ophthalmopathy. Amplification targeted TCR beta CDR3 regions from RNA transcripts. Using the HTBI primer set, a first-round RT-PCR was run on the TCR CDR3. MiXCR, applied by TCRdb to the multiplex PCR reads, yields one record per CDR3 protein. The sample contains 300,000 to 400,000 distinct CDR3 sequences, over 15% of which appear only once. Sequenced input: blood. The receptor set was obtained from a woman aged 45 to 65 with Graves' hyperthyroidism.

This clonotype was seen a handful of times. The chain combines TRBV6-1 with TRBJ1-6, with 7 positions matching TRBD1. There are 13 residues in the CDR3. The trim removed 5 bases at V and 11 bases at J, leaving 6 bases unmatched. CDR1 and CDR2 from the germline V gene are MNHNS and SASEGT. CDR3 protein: CASSSYRGAPLHF. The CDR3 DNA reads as TGTGCCAGCAGTTCCTACAGGGGCGCACCCCTCCACTTT.

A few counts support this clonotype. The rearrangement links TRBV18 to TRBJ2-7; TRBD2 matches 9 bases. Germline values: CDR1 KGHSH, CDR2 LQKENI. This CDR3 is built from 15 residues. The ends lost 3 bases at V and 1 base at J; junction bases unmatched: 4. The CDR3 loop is CASSPGLAPSYEQYF. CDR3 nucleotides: TGTGCCAGCTCACCCGGACTAGCGCCTTCCTACGAGCAGTACTTC.

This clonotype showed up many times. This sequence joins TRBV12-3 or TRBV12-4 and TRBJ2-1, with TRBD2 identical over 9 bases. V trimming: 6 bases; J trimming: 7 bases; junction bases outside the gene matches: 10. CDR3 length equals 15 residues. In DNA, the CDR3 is TGTGCCAGCAGGGTACCGGGACTAGCTTCGAATGAGCAGTTCTTC. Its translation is CASRVPGLASNEQFF.

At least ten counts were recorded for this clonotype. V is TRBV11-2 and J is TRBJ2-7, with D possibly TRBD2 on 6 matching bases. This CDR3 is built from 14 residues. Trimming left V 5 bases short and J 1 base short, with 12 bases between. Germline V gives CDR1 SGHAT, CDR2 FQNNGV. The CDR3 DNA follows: TGTGCCAGCAGCCCAAAGGGACTTTCCTACGAGCAGTACTTC. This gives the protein CASSPKGLSYEQYF. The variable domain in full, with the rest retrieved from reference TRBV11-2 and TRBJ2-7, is EAGVAQSPRYKIIEKRQSVAFWCNPISGHATLYWYQQILGQGPKLLIQFQNNGVVDDSQLPKDRFSAERLKGVDSTLKIQPAKLEDSAVYLCASSPKGLSYEQYFGPGTRLTVT.

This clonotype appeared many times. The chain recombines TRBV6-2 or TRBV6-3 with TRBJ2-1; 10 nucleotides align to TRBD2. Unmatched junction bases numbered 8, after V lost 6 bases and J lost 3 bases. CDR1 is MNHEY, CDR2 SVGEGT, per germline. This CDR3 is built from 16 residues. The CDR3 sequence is CASRAPGLANYNEQFF. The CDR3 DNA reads TGTGCCAGCAGAGCTCCGGGACTAGCGAACTACAATGAGCAGTTCTTC.

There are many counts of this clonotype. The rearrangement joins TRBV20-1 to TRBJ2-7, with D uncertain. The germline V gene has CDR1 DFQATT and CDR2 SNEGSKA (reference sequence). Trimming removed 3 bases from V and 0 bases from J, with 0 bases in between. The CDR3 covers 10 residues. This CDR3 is CSASSYEQYF. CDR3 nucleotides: TGCAGTGCTAGCTCCTACGAGCAGTACTTC.

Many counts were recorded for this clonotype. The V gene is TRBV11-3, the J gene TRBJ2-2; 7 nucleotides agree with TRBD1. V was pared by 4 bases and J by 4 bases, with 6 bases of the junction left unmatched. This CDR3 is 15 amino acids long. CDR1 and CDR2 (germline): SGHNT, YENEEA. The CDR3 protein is CASSSGQEGTGELFF. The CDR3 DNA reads TGTGCCAGCAGCTCTGGACAGGAAGGCACCGGGGAGCTGTTTTTT.

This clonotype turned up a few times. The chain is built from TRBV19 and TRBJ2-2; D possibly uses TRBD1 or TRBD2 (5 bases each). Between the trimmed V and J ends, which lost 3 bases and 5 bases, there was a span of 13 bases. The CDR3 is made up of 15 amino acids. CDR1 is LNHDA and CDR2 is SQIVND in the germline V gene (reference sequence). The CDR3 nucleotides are TGTGCCAGTAGTATGGGGCTACCGGGAACCGGGGAGCTGTTTTTT. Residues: CASSMGLPGTGELFF.

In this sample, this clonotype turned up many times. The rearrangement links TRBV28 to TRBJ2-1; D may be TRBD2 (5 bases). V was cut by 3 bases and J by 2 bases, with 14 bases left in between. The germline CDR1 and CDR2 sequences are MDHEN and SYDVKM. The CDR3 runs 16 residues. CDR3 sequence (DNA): TGTGCCAGCAGTTTTGAAACTAGACCCCCCTACAATGAGCAGTTCTTC. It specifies CASSFETRPPYNEQFF. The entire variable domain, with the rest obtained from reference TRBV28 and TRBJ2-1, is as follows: DVKVTQSSRYLVKRTGEKVFLECVQDMDHENMFWYRQDPGLGLRLIYFSYDVKMKEKGDIPEGYSVSREKKERFSLILESASTNQTSMYLCASSFETRPPYNEQFFGPGTRLTVL.

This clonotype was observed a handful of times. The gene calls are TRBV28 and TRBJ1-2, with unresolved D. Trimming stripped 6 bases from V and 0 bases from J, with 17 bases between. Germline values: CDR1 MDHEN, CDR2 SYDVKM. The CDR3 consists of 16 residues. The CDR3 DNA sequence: TGTGCCAGCAGCCCAGGACGGCCGTACCCTAACTATGGCTACACCTTC. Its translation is CASSPGRPYPNYGYTF.

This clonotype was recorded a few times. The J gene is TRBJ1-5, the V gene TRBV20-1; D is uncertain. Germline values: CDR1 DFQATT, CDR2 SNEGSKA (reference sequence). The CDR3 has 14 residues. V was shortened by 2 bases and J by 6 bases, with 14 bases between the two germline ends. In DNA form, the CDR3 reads TGCAGTGCTAGAACCATTAGGGAAACTCAGCCCCAGCATTTT. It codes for CSARTIRETQPQHF.

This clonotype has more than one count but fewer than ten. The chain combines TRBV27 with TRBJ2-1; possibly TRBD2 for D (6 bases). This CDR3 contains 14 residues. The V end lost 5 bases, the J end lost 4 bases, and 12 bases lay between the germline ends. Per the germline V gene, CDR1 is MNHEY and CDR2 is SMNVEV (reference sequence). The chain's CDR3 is CASSTGLIYNEQFF. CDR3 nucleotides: TGTGCCAGCAGTACGGGACTGATTTACAATGAGCAGTTCTTC.

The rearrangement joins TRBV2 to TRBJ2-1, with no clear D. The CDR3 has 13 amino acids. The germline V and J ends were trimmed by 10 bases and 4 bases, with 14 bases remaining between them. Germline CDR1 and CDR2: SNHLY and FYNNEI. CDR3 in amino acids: CATAKSLYNEQFF. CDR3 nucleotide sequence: TGTGCCACTGCGAAATCCCTATACAATGAGCAGTTCTTC.

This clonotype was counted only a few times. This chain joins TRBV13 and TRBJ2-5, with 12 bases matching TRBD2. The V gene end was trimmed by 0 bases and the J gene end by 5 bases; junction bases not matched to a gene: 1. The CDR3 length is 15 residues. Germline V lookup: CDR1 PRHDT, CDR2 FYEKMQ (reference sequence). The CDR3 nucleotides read TGTGCCAGCAGCTTAGGAACTAGCGGGGGGGAGACCCAGTACTTC. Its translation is CASSLGTSGGETQYF.

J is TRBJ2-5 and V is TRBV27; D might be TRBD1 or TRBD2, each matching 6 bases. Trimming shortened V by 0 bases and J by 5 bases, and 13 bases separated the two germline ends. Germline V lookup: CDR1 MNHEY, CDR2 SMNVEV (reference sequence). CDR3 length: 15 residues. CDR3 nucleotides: TGTGCCAGCAGTTTATCGGCCGGGGGCGGGGAGACCCAGTACTTC. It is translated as CASSLSAGGGETQYF.

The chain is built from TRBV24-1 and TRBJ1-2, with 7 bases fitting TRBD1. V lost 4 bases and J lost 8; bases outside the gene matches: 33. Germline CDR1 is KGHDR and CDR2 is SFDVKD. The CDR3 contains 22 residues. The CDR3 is CATSEPGQPSGPRGEVSPGYTF. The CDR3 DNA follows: TGTGCCACCAGTGAGCCGGGACAGCCCTCGGGACCCCGCGGGGAAGTGAGTCCGGGCTACACCTTC.

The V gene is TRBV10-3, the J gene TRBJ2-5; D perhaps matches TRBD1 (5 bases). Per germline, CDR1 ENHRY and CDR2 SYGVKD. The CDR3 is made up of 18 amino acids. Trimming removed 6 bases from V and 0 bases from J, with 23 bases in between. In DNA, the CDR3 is TGTGCCATCAGCGGAGACCGACAGAGAATCGCAAACCAAGAGACCCAGTACTTC. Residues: CAISGDRQRIANQETQYF.

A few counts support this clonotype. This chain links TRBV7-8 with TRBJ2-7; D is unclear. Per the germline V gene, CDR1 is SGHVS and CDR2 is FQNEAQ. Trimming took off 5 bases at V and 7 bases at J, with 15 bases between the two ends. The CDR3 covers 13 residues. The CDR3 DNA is TGTGCCAGCAGCAAACTCGGGCCTGAGGAGCAGTACGTC. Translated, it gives CASSKLGPEEQYV.

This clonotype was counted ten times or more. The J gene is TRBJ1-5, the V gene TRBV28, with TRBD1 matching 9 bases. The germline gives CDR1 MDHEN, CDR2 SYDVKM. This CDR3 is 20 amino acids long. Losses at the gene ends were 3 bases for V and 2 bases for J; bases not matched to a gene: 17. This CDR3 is CASSFLAGTGSIVGNQPQHF. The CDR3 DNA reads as TGTGCCAGCAGTTTTCTAGCGGGGACAGGGTCAATTGTGGGCAATCAGCCCCAGCATTTT.

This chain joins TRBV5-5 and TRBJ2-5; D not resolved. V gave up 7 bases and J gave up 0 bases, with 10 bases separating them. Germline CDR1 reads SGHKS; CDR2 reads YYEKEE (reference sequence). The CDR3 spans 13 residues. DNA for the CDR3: TGTGCCAGCGGACGAACGTACCAAGAGACCCAGTACTTC. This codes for CASGRTYQETQYF.

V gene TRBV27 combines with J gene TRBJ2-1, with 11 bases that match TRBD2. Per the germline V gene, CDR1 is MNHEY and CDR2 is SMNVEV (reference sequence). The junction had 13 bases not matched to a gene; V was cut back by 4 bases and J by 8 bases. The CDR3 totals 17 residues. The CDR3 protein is CASSSLLVAGGPYEQFF. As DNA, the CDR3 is TGTGCCAGCAGTTCGCTTTTGGTAGCGGGAGGGCCCTATGAGCAGTTCTTC.

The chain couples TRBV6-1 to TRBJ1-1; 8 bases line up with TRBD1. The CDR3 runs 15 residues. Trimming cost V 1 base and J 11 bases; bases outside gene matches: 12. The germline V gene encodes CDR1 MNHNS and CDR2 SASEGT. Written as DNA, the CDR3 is TGTGCCAGCAGTGAAGGGGTGGGAGGACAGGGCCGGGCTTTCTTT. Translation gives CASSEGVGGQGRAFF.

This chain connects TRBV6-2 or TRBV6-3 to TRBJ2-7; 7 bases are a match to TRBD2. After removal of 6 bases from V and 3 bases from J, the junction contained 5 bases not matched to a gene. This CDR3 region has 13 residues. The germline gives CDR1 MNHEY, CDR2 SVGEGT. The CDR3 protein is CASRRGVYYEQYV. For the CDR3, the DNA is TGTGCCAGCAGACGGGGGGTCTACTACGAGCAGTACGTC.

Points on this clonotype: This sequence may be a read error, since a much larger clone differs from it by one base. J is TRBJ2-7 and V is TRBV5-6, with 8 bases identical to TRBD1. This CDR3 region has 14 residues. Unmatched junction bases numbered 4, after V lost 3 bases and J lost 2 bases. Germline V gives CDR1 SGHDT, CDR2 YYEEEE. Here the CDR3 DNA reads TGTGCCAGCAGCTACGGACAGGGTACCTACGAGCAGTACTTC. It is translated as CASSYGQGTYEQYF.